This is a list of T cell receptor beta chains from one sample in a study of OX40 agonist ivuxolimab in advanced cancers. TCRdb's copy holds only in-frame clones and misses some; the assay was immunoSEQ multiplex PCR. The data contain approximately 82,000 clones, less than 85% of them singletons. The sample was CD4+ or CD8+ T cells sorted from blood, taken in a trial of the OX40 agonist ivuxolimab. The source of these receptors is an adult with an advanced solid tumor such as melanoma, head and neck, liver or kidney cancer. CDR3s include the opening cysteine and the closing phenylalanine or tryptophan. D genes are given only for firm matches. Clone sizes are given selectively: once, few, many, or a class where the clone is expanded.

V	D	J	length	size	CDR3	DNA
TRBV12-5	-	TRBJ1-5	13	-	CASGLSEFQPQHF	TGTGCTAGTGGTTTGTCTGAATTTCAGCCCCAGCATTTT
TRBV21-1	-	TRBJ2-3	16	-	CASSKEETGCTDTQYF	TGTGCCAGCAGCAAAGAAGAGACAGGGTGCACAGATACGCAGTATTTT
TRBV10-3	-	TRBJ1-6	15	-	CAISARVGYNSPLHF	TGTGCCATCAGTGCACGGGTCGGGTATAATTCACCCCTCCACTTT
TRBV5-1	TRBD1	TRBJ1-3	14	-	CASSPGDRGNTIYF	TGCGCCAGCAGCCCTGGGGACAGGGGAAACACCATATATTTT
TRBV18	-	TRBJ1-6	13	-	CASSPGQDSPLHF	TGTGCCAGCTCACCCGGACAAGATTCACCCCTCCACTTT
TRBV5-5	-	TRBJ2-7	14	-	CASSVGPYVREQYF	TGTGCCAGCAGCGTTGGGCCTTACGTGAGGGAGCAGTACTTC
TRBV5-1	TRBD1	TRBJ2-1	17	-	CASSLDPGGGSYNEQFF	TGCGCCAGCAGCTTGGATCCAGGGGGCGGCTCCTACAATGAGCAGTTCTTC
TRBV2	-	TRBJ2-1	14	-	CASSERVVGNEQFF	TGTGCCAGCAGTGAAAGGGTCGTGGGCAATGAGCAGTTCTTC
TRBV14	TRBD1	TRBJ2-7	15	once	CASPDRDRGCYEQYF	TGTGCCAGCCCGGACCGGGACAGGGGGTGTTACGAGCAGTACTTC
TRBV30	TRBD2	TRBJ2-3	15	few	CATTQAGGSTDTQYF	TGTGCCACTACACAAGCGGGGGGAAGCACAGATACGCAGTATTTT
TRBV7-2	-	TRBJ1-5	14	-	CASSLMGQGQPQHF	TGTGCCAGCAGCTTAATGGGTCAAGGTCAGCCCCAGCATTTT
TRBV5-7	TRBD2	TRBJ2-7	16	many	CASSLIGSGCSYEQYF	TGTGCCAGCAGCTTGATCGGTAGCGGGTGCTCCTACGAGCAGTACTTC
TRBV4-2	-	TRBJ2-1	14	-	CASSLKEGNNEQFF	TGTGCCAGCAGCCTTAAAGAGGGGAACAATGAGCAGTTCTTC
TRBV11-2	-	TRBJ2-5	16	-	CASSLDEWAGSETQYF	TGTGCCAGCAGCTTAGATGAGTGGGCCGGGTCAGAGACCCAGTACTTC
TRBV27	-	TRBJ1-4	14	-	CASRPAIAGEKLFF	TGTGCCAGCAGACCGGCGATCGCTGGGGAAAAACTGTTTTTT
TRBV10-3	-	TRBJ1-2	17	-	CAISESWQGATFEGYTF	TGTGCCATCAGTGAGTCGTGGCAGGGTGCCACCTTTGAGGGCTACACCTTC
TRBV4-3	TRBD2	TRBJ2-6	19	-	CASSQDSSGEAAGANVLTF	TGCGCCAGCAGCCAAGATAGCAGCGGGGAGGCGGCCGGGGCCAACGTCCTGACTTTC
TRBV9	-	TRBJ1-2	13	-	CASSEAANYGYTF	TGTGCCAGCAGCGAGGCGGCAAACTATGGCTACACCTTC
TRBV5-5	-	TRBJ1-2	12	many	CASSAAFYGYTF	TGTGCCAGCAGCGCAGCCTTCTATGGCTACACCTTC
TRBV11-1	-	TRBJ2-3	14	-	CASSLLHPTDTQYF	TGTGCCAGCAGCCTGCTCCATCCCACAGATACGCAGTATTTT
TRBV4-1	-	TRBJ1-4	17	-	CASSQEGSRARYEKLFF	TGCGCCAGCAGCCAAGAAGGTTCGCGGGCTAGGTACGAAAAACTGTTTTTT
TRBV4-3	TRBD1	TRBJ2-3	15	-	CASSQEERGRNTQYF	TGCGCCAGCAGCCAAGAGGAAAGGGGGCGAAATACGCAGTATTTT
TRBV7-9	-	TRBJ1-6	16	-	CASSEPGSSYNSPLHF	TGTGCCAGCAGCGAACCTGGAAGCTCCTATAATTCACCCCTCCACTTT
TRBV7-8	TRBD2	TRBJ2-5	17	-	CASSPGPSGGVQETQYF	TGTGCCAGCAGCCCAGGCCCGTCCGGGGGGGTACAAGAGACCCAGTACTTC
TRBV7-2	TRBD1	TRBJ2-2	16	-	CASSPRGTANTGELFF	TGTGCCAGCAGCCCGAGGGGGACAGCGAACACCGGGGAGCTGTTTTTT